This T cell receptor (beta chain) appears in the sequencing data of a study of blood T cell repertoires in COVID-19. Study summary: Some COVID-19 samples were acute and others convalescent; all came from the United States, Italy and Spain. PBMCs, B-cell-depleted T cells, or T cells provided the cDNA or gDNA that made up the material.

As handled by the study authors: It was from reference gene primer amplification that nucleated cell counts were estimated. Sequenced by immunoSEQ multiplex PCR; TCRdb stores in-frame clones only, minus some. V and J calls and clone size follow that table, whereas D and trimming were derived from the DNA. The data contain roughly 150,000 clones, more than 75% of them seen just once; the ten biggest clones take up about 5%. Patients from Seattle were sampled longitudinally, starting during active infection. The CDR3 covers 18 residues. J was trimmed by 1 base and V by 3 bases; bases with no gene match: 7. Germline V gene sequence: CDR1 SGDLS, CDR2 YYNGEE.

This TCR was recovered from a man aged 18 to 30 with COVID-19, enrolled during active disease. Source material: peripheral blood. The chain has TRBV9 and TRBJ2-1; TRBD2 matches 13 bases. Written as DNA, the CDR3 is TGTGCCAGCAGCGGGGAGGGACTAGCGGGGCTATCCTACAATGAGCAGTTCTTC. Translation: CASSGEGLAGLSYNEQFF.